This T cell receptor (beta chain) is from a study of blood T cell repertoires in COVID-19. As for the study in general: Spain, Italy and the United States supplied samples that represented acute and convalescent COVID-19. T cells, B-cell-depleted T cells, or PBMCs supplied cDNA or gDNA.

Some clones are missing from TCRdb's copy, which holds only in-frame ones; the method was immunoSEQ multiplex PCR. The sample contains about 350,000 clones, around 87% of which appear only once. Enrolled during active infection, Seattle patients were then followed longitudinally. Germline CDR1 and CDR2: SGHDT and YYEEEE. The CDR3 is 16 amino acids. The ends lost 4 bases at V and 5 bases at J; junction bases unmatched: 6. The receptor's source is a woman aged 50 to 60 with COVID-19, enrolled during active disease. This chain links TRBV5-6 with TRBJ2-2; 12 bases match TRBD2. The sample was peripheral blood. In DNA form, the CDR3 reads TGTGCCAGCAGCCATGGACTAGCGGGAAGAACCGGGGAGCTGTTTTTT. Translating it yields CASSHGLAGRTGELFF.